Below, 10 T cell receptor beta chains from the same sample are listed, as sequenced in a study of graft-versus-host responses after intestinal transplantation. Their antigen targets remain unknown. Sequenced by immunoSEQ multiplex PCR; TCRdb stores in-frame clones only, minus some. This table holds 100,000 to 130,000 clones, around 90% found once. Sequencing used unstimulated CD4+ T cells sorted from spleen or lymph node cells, obtained before transplant. These receptors came from a human donor who was the organ donor for an intestinal transplant.

This chain joins TRBV10-3 and TRBJ2-3, with 14 bases identical to TRBD2. Looked up from germline, CDR1 is ENHRY and CDR2 is SYGVKD. The trim removed 8 bases at V and 2 bases at J, leaving 3 bases unmatched. The CDR3 is 15 amino acids. The CDR3 nucleotides are TGTGCCATCGGGACTAGCGGGGGTTTCACAGATACGCAGTATTTT. This translates into CAIGTSGGFTDTQYF.

The genes are TRBV10-1 and TRBJ1-6; 7 bases are a match to TRBD1. CDR1 is WNHNN, CDR2 SYGVQD, per germline (reference sequence). Unmatched junction bases numbered 5, after V lost 6 bases and J lost 6 bases. The CDR3 covers 14 residues. The CDR3 sequence is CASSSGTVNSPLHF. CDR3 DNA: TGCGCCAGCAGCTCCGGGACAGTTAATTCACCCCTCCACTTT.

The rearrangement links TRBV5-1 to TRBJ2-7, with D possibly being TRBD1 (6 bases). This CDR3 region has 16 residues. The V end lost 4 bases, the J end lost 0 bases, and 17 bases lay between the germline ends. From germline, CDR1 is SGHRS and CDR2 YFSETQ. The CDR3 bases are TGCGCCAGCAGCAAATCAGGGGACATCTACTCCTACGAGCAGTACTTC. It codes for CASSKSGDIYSYEQYF.

This clone has just a few counts. The V call is TRBV11-2, the J call TRBJ1-6; tentative D call: TRBD1 (5 bases). Germline-derived CDR1 and CDR2 are SGHAT and FQNNGV. The CDR3 is 14 residues long. V lost 1 base to trimming and J lost 4 bases, with 5 bases between them. Written as DNA, the CDR3 is TGTGCCAGCAGCTTAGGACAGTATAATTCACCCCTCCACTTT. It translates to CASSLGQYNSPLHF.

This chain joins TRBV5-1 and TRBJ2-7; 9 nucleotides match TRBD1. Per the germline V gene, CDR1 is SGHRS and CDR2 is YFSETQ. Losses at the gene ends were 1 base for V and 4 bases for J; bases not matched to a gene: 6. This CDR3 is 15 amino acids long. Here the CDR3 reads CASSLKGQGLYEQYF. The CDR3 DNA sequence: TGCGCCAGCAGCTTGAAGGGACAGGGCCTATACGAGCAGTACTTC.

The chain recombines TRBV25-1 with TRBJ2-2, with 8 bases matching TRBD1. The CDR3 has 16 residues. Unmatched junction bases numbered 7, after V lost 6 bases and J lost 1 base. Germline CDR1 is MGHDK and CDR2 is SYGVNS. The CDR3 protein is CASSLAGTGNTGELFF. The CDR3 nucleotides are TGTGCCAGCAGCTTAGCCGGGACAGGGAACACCGGGGAGCTGTTTTTT.

This clone showed up just once. The V and J genes are TRBV7-9 and TRBJ2-7, with TRBD2 matching 14 bases. Germline loops: CDR1 SEHNR, CDR2 FQNEAQ (reference sequence). This CDR3 region has 16 residues. Trimming took 2 bases from V and 5 from J; bases not matched to a gene: 5. The CDR3 loop is CASSLRRLAGGNEQYF. In nucleotides, the CDR3 is TGTGCCAGCAGCTTAAGGCGACTAGCGGGAGGGAACGAGCAGTACTTC.

This rearrangement joins TRBV19 to TRBJ1-2, with D unresolved. Germline assignment: CDR1 LNHDA and CDR2 SQIVND (reference sequence). The V and J ends lost 3 bases and 0 bases respectively, with 8 bases between them. This CDR3 contains 14 residues. The CDR3 loop reads CASSIRKTNYGYTF. Written as DNA, the CDR3 is TGTGCCAGTAGTATTAGGAAGACTAACTATGGCTACACCTTC.

The gene calls are TRBV5-1 and TRBJ2-3; D call uncertain. The CDR3 consists of 12 residues. V was clipped by 1 base and J by 4 bases, with 4 bases between them. Germline V gives CDR1 SGHRS, CDR2 YFSETQ. The CDR3 nucleotides are TGCGCCAGCAGCTTGTCGGCAGATACGCAGTATTTT. It specifies CASSLSADTQYF.

As concerns this clone: A junction boundary mismatches the germline segment, possibly from a read error. V and J are TRBV10-3 and TRBJ2-7, with D perhaps matching TRBD1 (6 bases). This CDR3 has 15 amino acids. The V gene's germline CDR1 is ENHRY and CDR2 SYGVKD. The CDR3 DNA sequence: TGTGCCAGCAGTTACTCTTCCAGGGGTAAGGGCGAGCAGTACTTC. Protein product: CASSYSSRGKGEQYF.